The 28 T cell receptor beta chains below all came from one sample that was sequenced in a study of breast tumors, draining lymph nodes, adjacent tissues. MiXCR was run by TCRdb on the multiplex PCR reads, yielding one entry per CDR3 protein. The table shows approximately 180,000 distinct CDR3 sequences, with about 33% occurring only once. Axillary draining lymph nodes of breast cancer patients supplied the node samples. Sequencing input: axillary lymph node tissue. The receptor source for this set is a female donor with breast cancer. Some clones in this sample may be carry-over from other donors' samples.

This clonotype was counted a few times. This chain connects TRBV30 to TRBJ1-1, with 7 nucleotides matching TRBD1. In germline, CDR1 is GTSNPN, CDR2 SVGIG (reference sequence). This CDR3 is 12 amino acids long. The ends lost 5 bases at V and 1 base at J; junction bases unmatched: 1. The CDR3 coding sequence is TGTGCCTGGGACAGGGAGAACACTGAAGCTTTCTTT. Translating it yields CAWDRENTEAFF.

This clonotype was counted many times. V is TRBV5-8 and J is TRBJ2-7; D may be TRBD2 (7 bases). Per germline, CDR1 SGHTS and CDR2 YDEGEE. V lost 4 bases and J lost 5, with 22 bases in between. The CDR3 has 16 residues. The CDR3, as DNA: TGTGCCAGCAGCACCCTCCCGGGGGGCGGGCTTGACGAGCAGTACTTC. Protein: CASSTLPGGGLDEQYF.

In this sample, this clonotype turned up many times. Since a much larger clone is just one base distant, this may be a read error. The rearrangement links TRBV7-8 to TRBJ2-5; 13 nucleotides align to TRBD2. This CDR3 has 15 residues. Germline V gene sequence: CDR1 SGHVS, CDR2 FQNEAQ. This CDR3 reads CASSPLAGGPGTQHF. CDR3 sequence (DNA): TGTGCCAGCAGCCCACTAGCGGGAGGGCCGGGGACCCAGCACTTC.

There are many counts of this clonotype. The gene calls are TRBV2 and TRBJ2-5, with a weak D call TRBD2 (7 bases). CDR3 length equals 15 residues. The V gene's germline CDR1 is SNHLY and CDR2 FYNNEI. V was trimmed by 7 bases and J by 3 bases, leaving 18 bases between them. The CDR3: CASMLGGGPEETQYF. CDR3 DNA sequence: TGTGCCAGCATGCTTGGGGGGGGCCCAGAAGAGACCCAGTACTTC.

The table lists this clonotype with many counts. The chain recombines TRBV29-1 with TRBJ2-5; 9 bases agree with TRBD1. The CDR3 runs 15 residues. Unmatched junction bases numbered 9, after V lost 6 bases and J lost 1 base. The V gene's germline CDR1 is SQVTM and CDR2 ANQGSEA. The CDR3: CSVTSGTGSQETQYF. The CDR3 DNA reads as TGCAGCGTGACCTCCGGGACAGGGTCCCAAGAGACCCAGTACTTC.

The chain couples TRBV2 to TRBJ1-1; D ambiguous. CDR1 and CDR2 (germline): SNHLY, FYNNEI. Between the trimmed V and J ends, which lost 6 bases and 0 bases, there was a span of 8 bases. There are 13 residues in the CDR3. The CDR3 sequence: CASSASVNTEAFF. CDR3 DNA sequence: TGTGCCAGCAGCGCCTCAGTGAACACTGAAGCTTTCTTT.

This clonotype was counted a few times. This may be a read error: a much more frequent sequence differs by one nucleotide. The genes are TRBV6-4 and TRBJ1-5; D call uncertain. The germline V gene has CDR1 MRHNA and CDR2 SNTAGT. There are 14 residues in the CDR3. V was clipped by 4 bases and J by 2 bases, with 9 bases between them. The CDR3: CASSGSTGNQPQHF. CDR3 in DNA: TGTGCCAGCAGTGGCTCTACAGGCAATCAGCCCCAGCATTTT.

There are many counts of this clonotype. The J gene is TRBJ2-3, the V gene TRBV7-8; 12 positions agree with TRBD2. Germline V gene lookup returns CDR1 SGHVS and CDR2 FQNEAQ. This CDR3 comprises 16 residues. After removal of 5 bases from V and 1 base from J, the junction contained 4 bases not matched to a gene. The CDR3 loop is CASSPWTSGGTDTQYF. The CDR3 DNA reads as TGTGCCAGCAGCCCATGGACTAGCGGGGGCACAGATACGCAGTATTTT.

This chain uses TRBV19 with TRBJ1-1, with 9 bases fitting TRBD1. V lost 7 bases and J lost 2; bases outside the gene matches: 11. Germline V gene lookup returns CDR1 LNHDA and CDR2 SQIVND (reference sequence). There are 16 residues in the CDR3. CDR3 sequence reads: CASMGRGQGVNTEAFF. CDR3 bases: TGTGCCAGTATGGGGCGGGGACAGGGAGTTAACACTGAAGCTTTCTTT.

This clonotype came up many times. CDR3 sequence: CASSFGTGYADTQYF. For the CDR3, the DNA is TGTGCCAGCAGCTTCGGGACAGGGTATGCAGATACGCAGTATTTT. The chain has TRBV13 and TRBJ2-3; 9 positions agree with TRBD1. The CDR3 is 15 residues long. V shed 3 bases and J 4 bases; nucleotides not matched to a gene: 5. From germline, CDR1 is PRHDT and CDR2 FYEKMQ (reference sequence).

This clonotype has a count of ten or more. The V and J genes are TRBV10-1 and TRBJ2-2, with D maybe TRBD1 (5 bases). The CDR3 runs 17 residues. Germline V CDR1 and CDR2: WNHNN, SYGVQD (reference sequence). V was cut by 3 bases and J by 3 bases, with 17 bases left in between. CDR3 coding DNA: TGCGCCAGCAGTGATGTATGGGGCGTCGCGGACACCGGGGAGCTGTTTTTT. It encodes CASSDVWGVADTGELFF.

With regard to this clonotype: An end of the junction differs from the germline gene, which may be a read error. This sequence joins TRBV13 and TRBJ2-2; D perhaps matches TRBD2 (7 bases). The CDR3 covers 18 residues. Germline V CDR1 and CDR2: PRHDT, FYEKMQ (reference sequence). The CDR3 sequence: CASSLTPSRDFDTGGLSF. In nucleotides, the CDR3 is TGTGCCAGCAGCTTAACCCCAAGTAGGGATTTCGACACCGGGGGGCTGTCTTTT. Full variable domain (outside the CDR3, taken from reference TRBV13 and TRBJ2-2): AAGVIQSPRHLIKEKRETATLKCYPIPRHDTVYWYQQGPGQDPQFLISFYEKMQSDKGSIPDRFSAQQFSDYHSELNMSSLELGDSALYFCASSLTPSRDFDTGGLSFGEGSRLTVL.

A note on this clonotype: Since a much larger clone is just one base distant, this may be a read error. J is TRBJ1-2 and V is TRBV7-6; weak D call: TRBD1 (6 bases). Germline V gene data show CDR1 as SGHVS and CDR2 as FNYEAQ. The CDR3 runs to 15 residues. CDR3 loop: CASSGSIRGPGGYPF. For the CDR3, the DNA is TGTGCCAGCAGCGGCTCGATTCGGGGGCCGGGAGGCTACCCCTTC.

This clonotype was observed at least ten times. V and J are TRBV6-5 and TRBJ2-1; no clear D. The CDR3 consists of 11 residues. The germline gives CDR1 MNHEY, CDR2 SVGAGI. V was shortened by 6 bases and J by 5 bases, with 5 bases between the two germline ends. The CDR3 here is CASRLNNEQFF. CDR3 sequence (DNA): TGTGCCAGCAGACTAAACAATGAGCAGTTCTTC.

This clonotype has a count of ten or more. The gene calls are TRBV7-9 and TRBJ2-7; TRBD1 might be the D (6 bases). The V end was cut by 5 bases, the J end by 5 bases, with 19 bases between. Germline-derived CDR1 and CDR2 are SEHNR and FQNEAQ (reference sequence). The CDR3 runs 15 residues. CDR3: CASSPLRQVSHEQYF. In nucleotides, the CDR3 is TGTGCCAGCAGCCCCCTTAGACAGGTTTCTCACGAGCAGTACTTC.

With respect to this clonotype: This CDR3 fails to terminate in the conserved phenylalanine or tryptophan, so it likely reflects a read error. The J gene is TRBJ2-7, the V gene TRBV6-2 or TRBV6-3; D may be TRBD1 (6 bases). Looked up from germline, CDR1 is MNHEY and CDR2 is SVGEGT. CDR3 length equals 16 residues. CDR3 coding DNA: TGTGCCAGCAGTCACTCGGCGGGTCAGGGGTGGTACGAGCAGTACCTC. This encodes CASSHSAGQGWYEQYL.

This clonotype was picked up many times. CDR3 loop: CASSQVNRVNEQYF. Here the CDR3 DNA reads TGTGCCAGCAGCCAAGTAAACAGGGTAAACGAGCAGTACTTC. J is TRBJ2-7 and V is TRBV14; D might be TRBD1 (6 bases). Trimming left V 1 base short and J 5 bases short, with 12 bases between. The germline V gene has CDR1 SGHDN and CDR2 FVKESK. The CDR3 consists of 14 residues.

This clonotype showed up many times. The V call is TRBV19, the J call TRBJ1-4, with D tentatively TRBD1 (6 bases). In germline, CDR1 is LNHDA, CDR2 SQIVND (reference sequence). The CDR3 has 14 residues. Trimming removed 7 bases at V and 8 bases at J, with 17 bases between. The CDR3 loop reads CASTSPGGKEKLFF. The CDR3 DNA reads as TGTGCCAGTACCTCCCCGGGGGGCAAGGAAAAACTGTTTTTT.

Ten or more counts support this clonotype. This chain uses TRBV7-8 with TRBJ1-5; D possibly corresponds to TRBD1 (6 bases). CDR3 length: 16 amino acids. Germline V lookup: CDR1 SGHVS, CDR2 FQNEAQ. V was shortened by 7 bases and J by 1 base, with 17 bases between the two germline ends. The CDR3 protein is CASTKGGAWSNQPQHF. In DNA form, the CDR3 reads TGTGCCAGCACCAAGGGGGGGGCGTGGAGCAATCAGCCCCAGCATTTT.

Ten or more counts support this clonotype. V and J are TRBV5-4 and TRBJ2-5; D not certain. V shed 4 bases and J shed 1 base, with 11 bases lying between them. Germline loops: CDR1 SGHNT, CDR2 YYREEE (reference sequence). This CDR3 comprises 14 residues. CDR3 in amino acids: CASSRASFQETQYF. The CDR3 DNA reads as TGTGCCAGCAGCCGCGCGAGTTTCCAAGAGACCCAGTACTTC.

This clonotype was picked up a small number of times. The chain employs TRBV20-1 and TRBJ2-7, with 10 bases matching TRBD2. This CDR3 is built from 16 residues. Looked up from germline, CDR1 is DFQATT and CDR2 is SNEGSKA (reference sequence). V trimming: 6 bases; J trimming: 9 bases; junction bases outside the gene matches: 20. The DNA for the CDR3 is TGCAGTGCGCGGGCTCTAGAGGGACTAGCGCCCCAGCGGCAGTACTTC. Translated, it gives CSARALEGLAPQRQYF.

This clonotype was recorded at least ten times. The rearrangement joins TRBV19 to TRBJ1-5; the D gene is possibly TRBD1 (5 bases). V lost 7 bases and J 4 bases, leaving 17 bases between the germline ends. CDR1 LNHDA and CDR2 SQIVND come from the germline V gene (reference sequence). The CDR3 is 15 amino acids. The CDR3 nucleotides read TGTGCCAGTACAGTTTCCGACGACAGAAATCAGCCCCAGCATTTT. Translation: CASTVSDDRNQPQHF.

This clonotype was seen at least ten times. V is TRBV7-3 and J is TRBJ2-5; TRBD2 matches at 7 bases. The ends lost 5 bases at V and 0 bases at J; junction bases unmatched: 12. The CDR3 has 17 residues. Germline CDR1 reads SGHTA; CDR2 reads FQGTGA. CDR3 loop: CASSPRRLAEYQETQYF. The CDR3 bases are TGTGCCAGCAGCCCCCGGAGGCTAGCGGAGTACCAAGAGACCCAGTACTTC.

This clonotype turned up a few times. Just one base apart from a much larger clone, this may be a read error. The CDR3 loop is CASSPQLGNSGNTICF. The CDR3 DNA is TGTGCCAGCAGCCCCCAGTTGGGCAACTCTGGAAACACCATATGTTTT. The chain joins TRBV11-2 to TRBJ1-3, with D unresolved. The CDR3 contains 16 residues. CDR1 and CDR2 from the germline V gene are SGHAT and FQNNGV.

In the case of this clonotype: This may come from a read error, since a much larger clone is one base off. The chain is built from TRBV5-6 and TRBJ1-5, with D possibly being TRBD1 (5 bases). In germline, CDR1 is SGHDT, CDR2 YYEEEE. The V end was cut by 4 bases, the J end by 4 bases, with 15 bases between. The length of the CDR3 is 15 residues. This chain's CDR3 is CASSVLGPRNQPQHF. In DNA form, the CDR3 reads TGTGCCAGCAGCGTATTGGGACCGCGAAATCAGCCCCAGCATTTT.

This clonotype was found many times. The genes are TRBV7-6 and TRBJ2-2, with 15 bases that match TRBD2. The trim removed 5 bases at V and 0 bases at J, leaving 4 bases unmatched. The germline gives CDR1 SGHVS, CDR2 FNYEAQ. The CDR3 consists of 18 residues. The CDR3 spells CASSRTSGGAANTGELFF. The CDR3 DNA sequence: TGTGCCAGCAGCCGGACTAGCGGGGGGGCCGCGAACACCGGGGAGCTGTTTTTT.

On this clonotype itself: Being one base from a much bigger clone, this may be a read error. The chain joins TRBV5-8 to TRBJ2-3; possibly TRBD2 for D (5 bases). Germline V gene lookup returns CDR1 SGHTS and CDR2 YDEGEE. Trimming took 1 base from V and 4 from J, leaving 7 bases between them. This CDR3 is built from 13 residues. The CDR3 DNA is TGTGCCAGCAGCTTGTACGGGGCAGATACGCAGTATTTT. Protein sequence: CASSLYGADTQYF.

With respect to this clonotype: Since no conserved phenylalanine or tryptophan closes the CDR3, a read error is the likely cause. It is unclear where the CDR3 begins or ends on the DNA, so no DNA is shown, and the CDR3 is as TCRdb lists it. V gene TRBV5-5 combines with J gene TRBJ1-3. Per the germline V gene, CDR1 is SGHKS and CDR2 is YYEKEE (reference sequence). The CDR3 totals 9 residues, both ends included. CDR3: CASSLDPST.